This T cell receptor (beta chain) is drawn from a study of radiotherapy plus CTLA-4 blockade in lung cancer listed by TCRdb under 2018. About the investigation overall: Objective responses occurred in roughly 20% of enrolled patients, and over 30% achieved disease control. The investigation overall reported the following: Early dynamic changes in blood T cell clones, together with increased serum interferon-beta after radiation, were reported as the strongest predictors of response. After treatment with radiotherapy and ipilimumab, TCR clones that came from tumors expanded in the peripheral blood.

The library was obtained by the immunoSEQ multiplex PCR assay. What TCRdb holds here is the immuneACCESS table cut down to in-frame rearrangements. Part of the clones is not present; checked against another copy, under half of the missing clones reflect an unresolved V gene, and the others are unexplained. The sample table lists approximately 69,000 clones, roughly 80% of them with a count of one. The ten largest clones add up to around 7.1% of the sample. Focal radiation therapy combined with CTLA-4 blockade (ipilimumab) was tested in patients with chemo-refractory metastatic non-small-cell lung cancer. This clone was detected once. This receptor's antigen is unknown. No much larger clonotype is one base removed from it; base qualities were not supplied. Including cysteine and phenylalanine, the CDR3 has 16 amino acids. Kept here is only the CDR3 DNA, which spans 48 bases and is read in frame from base 1. The junction shows trimming of 4 bases on V and 4 bases on J, plus 19 bases between the germline ends. The germline V gene encodes CDR1 MNHEY and CDR2 SVGAGI.

The sequence derives from a human donor with non-small cell lung cancer who had a complete response to radiotherapy plus ipilimumab. The sequence joins TRBV6-5 to TRBJ1-2; the D gene is possibly TRBD1, with 6 bases matching. The sequences come from peripheral blood, collected from a patient treated with radiotherapy plus ipilimumab. The encoded CDR3 is CASSWSRDTIFYGYTF. The DNA sequence reads TGTGCCAGCAGTTGGAGCCGGGACACAATTTTCTATGGCTACACCTTC.